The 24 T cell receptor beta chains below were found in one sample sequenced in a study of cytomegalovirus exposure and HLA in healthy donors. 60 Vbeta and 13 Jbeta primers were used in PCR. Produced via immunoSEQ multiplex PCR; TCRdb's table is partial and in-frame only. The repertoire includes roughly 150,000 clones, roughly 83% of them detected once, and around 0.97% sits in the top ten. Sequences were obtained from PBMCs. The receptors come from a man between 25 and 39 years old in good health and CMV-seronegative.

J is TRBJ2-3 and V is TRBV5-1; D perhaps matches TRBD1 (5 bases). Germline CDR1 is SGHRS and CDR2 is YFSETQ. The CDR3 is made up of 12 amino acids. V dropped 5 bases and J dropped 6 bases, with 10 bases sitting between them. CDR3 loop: CASRQVGDTQYF. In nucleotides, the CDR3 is TGCGCCAGCAGACAGGTGGGGGATACGCAGTATTTT.

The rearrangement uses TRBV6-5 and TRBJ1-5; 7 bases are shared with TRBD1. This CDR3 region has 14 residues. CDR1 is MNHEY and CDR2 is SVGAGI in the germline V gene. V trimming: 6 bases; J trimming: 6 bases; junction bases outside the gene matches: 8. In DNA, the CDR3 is TGTGCCAGCAGCCCAGGACAGGACGCTCAGCCCCAGCATTTT. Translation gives CASSPGQDAQPQHF.

DNA for the CDR3: TGTGCCAGCAGCTTAGCTACAGGGGACGAGCAGTACTTC. Protein: CASSLATGDEQYF. The rearrangement joins TRBV7-2 to TRBJ2-7, with 7 bases that match TRBD1. V lost 0 bases and J lost 5; bases outside the gene matches: 1. Germline V gene data show CDR1 as SGHTA and CDR2 as FQGNSA. This CDR3 is 13 amino acids long.

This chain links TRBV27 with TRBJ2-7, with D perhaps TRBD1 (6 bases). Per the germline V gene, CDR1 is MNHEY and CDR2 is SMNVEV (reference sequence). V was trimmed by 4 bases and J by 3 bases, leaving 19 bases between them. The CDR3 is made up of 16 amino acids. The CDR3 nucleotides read TGTGCCAGCAGTTCCTCACGGGACATACTATACTACGAGCAGTACTTC. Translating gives CASSSSRDILYYEQYF.

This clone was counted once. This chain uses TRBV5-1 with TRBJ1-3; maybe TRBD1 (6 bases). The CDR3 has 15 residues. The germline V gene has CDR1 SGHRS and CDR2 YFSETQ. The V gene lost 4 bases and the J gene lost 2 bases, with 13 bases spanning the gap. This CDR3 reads CASSHRAEAGNTIYF. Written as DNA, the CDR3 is TGCGCCAGCAGCCACAGGGCGGAGGCTGGAAACACCATATATTTT.

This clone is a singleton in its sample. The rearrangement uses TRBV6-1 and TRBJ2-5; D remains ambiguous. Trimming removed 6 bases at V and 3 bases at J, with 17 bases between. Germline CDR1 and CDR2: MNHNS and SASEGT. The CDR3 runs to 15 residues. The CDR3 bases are TGTGCCAGCAGCCAAAGACACATGACGGAAGAGACCCAGTACTTC. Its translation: CASSQRHMTEETQYF.

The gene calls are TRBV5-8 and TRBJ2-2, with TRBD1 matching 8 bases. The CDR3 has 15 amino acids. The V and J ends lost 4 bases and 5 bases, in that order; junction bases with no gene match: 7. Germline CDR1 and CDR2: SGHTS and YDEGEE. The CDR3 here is CASSTDRGRTGELFF. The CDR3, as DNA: TGTGCCAGCAGCACTGACAGGGGAAGGACCGGGGAGCTGTTTTTT. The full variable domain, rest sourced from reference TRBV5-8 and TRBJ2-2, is EAGVTQSPTHLIKTRGQQATLRCSPISGHTSVYWYQQALGLGLQFLLWYDEGEERNRGNFPPRFSGRQFPNYSSELNVNALELEDSALYLCASSTDRGRTGELFFGEGSRLTVL.

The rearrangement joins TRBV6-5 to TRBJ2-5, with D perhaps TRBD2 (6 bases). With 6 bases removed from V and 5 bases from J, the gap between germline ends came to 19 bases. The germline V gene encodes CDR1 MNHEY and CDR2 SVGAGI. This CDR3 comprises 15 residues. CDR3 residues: CASRGRTFLPETQYF. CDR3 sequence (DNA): TGTGCCAGCAGGGGGAGGACATTTCTCCCGGAGACCCAGTACTTC.

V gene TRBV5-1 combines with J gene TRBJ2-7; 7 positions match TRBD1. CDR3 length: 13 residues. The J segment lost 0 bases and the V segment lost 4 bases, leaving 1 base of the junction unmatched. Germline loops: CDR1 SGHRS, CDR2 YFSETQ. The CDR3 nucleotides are TGCGCCAGCAGCCCAGGGGGCTCCTACGAGCAGTACTTC. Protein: CASSPGGSYEQYF.

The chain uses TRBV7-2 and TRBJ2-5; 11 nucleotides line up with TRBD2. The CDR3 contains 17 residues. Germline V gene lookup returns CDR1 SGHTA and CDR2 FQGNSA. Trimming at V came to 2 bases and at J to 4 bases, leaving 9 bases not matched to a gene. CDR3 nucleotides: TGTGCCAGCAGCTTATCATTAGCGGGAGGGACGGGAGAGACCCAGTACTTC. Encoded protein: CASSLSLAGGTGETQYF.

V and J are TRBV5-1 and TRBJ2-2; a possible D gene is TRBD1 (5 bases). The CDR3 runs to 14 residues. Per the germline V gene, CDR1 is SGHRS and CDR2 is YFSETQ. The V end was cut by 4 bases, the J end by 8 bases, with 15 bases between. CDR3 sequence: CASSPPGIGGELFF. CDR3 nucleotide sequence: TGCGCCAGCAGCCCCCCAGGGATAGGGGGGGAGCTGTTTTTT.

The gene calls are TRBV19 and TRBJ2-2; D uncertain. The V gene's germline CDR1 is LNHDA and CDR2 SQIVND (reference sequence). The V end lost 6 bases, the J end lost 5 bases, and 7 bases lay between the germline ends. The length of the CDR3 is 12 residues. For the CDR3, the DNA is TGTGCCAGTAGAGAGAGGACCGGGGAGCTGTTTTTT. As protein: CASRERTGELFF.

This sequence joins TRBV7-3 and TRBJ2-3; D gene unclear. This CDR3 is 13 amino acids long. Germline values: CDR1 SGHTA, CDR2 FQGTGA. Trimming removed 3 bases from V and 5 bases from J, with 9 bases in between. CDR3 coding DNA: TGTGCCAGCAGCTTTTCCACCGGAGATACGCAGTATTTT. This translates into CASSFSTGDTQYF.

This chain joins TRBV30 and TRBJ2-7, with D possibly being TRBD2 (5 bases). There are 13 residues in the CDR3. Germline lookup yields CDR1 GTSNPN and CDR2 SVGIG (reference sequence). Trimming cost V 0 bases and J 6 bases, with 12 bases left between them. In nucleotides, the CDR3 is TGTGCCTGGAGTGTCGAGCGGCACTCCGAGCAGTACTTC. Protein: CAWSVERHSEQYF.

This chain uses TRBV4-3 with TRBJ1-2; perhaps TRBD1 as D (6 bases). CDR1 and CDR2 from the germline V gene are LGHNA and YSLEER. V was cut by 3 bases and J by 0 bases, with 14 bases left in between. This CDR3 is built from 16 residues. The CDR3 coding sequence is TGCGCCAGCAGCCATTCCACAGGGCTACCTAACTATGGCTACACCTTC. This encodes CASSHSTGLPNYGYTF.

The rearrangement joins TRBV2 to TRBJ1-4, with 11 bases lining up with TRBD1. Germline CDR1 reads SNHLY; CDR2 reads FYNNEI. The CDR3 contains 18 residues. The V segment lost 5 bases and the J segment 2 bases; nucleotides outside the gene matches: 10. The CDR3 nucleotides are TGTGCCAGCAGTTTCGACCGGGACAGGGGGTTGACTAATGAAAAACTGTTTTTT. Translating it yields CASSFDRDRGLTNEKLFF.

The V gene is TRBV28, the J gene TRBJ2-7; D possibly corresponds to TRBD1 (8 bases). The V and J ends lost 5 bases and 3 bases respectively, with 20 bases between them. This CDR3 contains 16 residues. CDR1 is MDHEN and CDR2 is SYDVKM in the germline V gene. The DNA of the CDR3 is TGTGCCAGCAGTCCCCCCAGCGGGACAGGTAGCTACGAGCAGTACTTC. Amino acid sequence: CASSPPSGTGSYEQYF.

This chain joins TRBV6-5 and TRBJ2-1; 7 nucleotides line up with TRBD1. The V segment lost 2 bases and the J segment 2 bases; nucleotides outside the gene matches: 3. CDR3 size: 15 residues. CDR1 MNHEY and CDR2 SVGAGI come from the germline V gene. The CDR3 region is CASSYITGAYNEQFF. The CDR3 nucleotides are TGTGCCAGCAGTTACATTACAGGGGCCTACAATGAGCAGTTCTTC.

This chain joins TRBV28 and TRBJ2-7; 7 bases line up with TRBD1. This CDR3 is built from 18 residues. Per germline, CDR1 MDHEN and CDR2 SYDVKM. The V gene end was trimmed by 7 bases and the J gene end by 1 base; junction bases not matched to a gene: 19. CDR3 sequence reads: CASIVGRQGFSTSYEQYF. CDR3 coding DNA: TGTGCCAGCATCGTAGGGAGACAGGGTTTCTCTACGTCCTACGAGCAGTACTTC.

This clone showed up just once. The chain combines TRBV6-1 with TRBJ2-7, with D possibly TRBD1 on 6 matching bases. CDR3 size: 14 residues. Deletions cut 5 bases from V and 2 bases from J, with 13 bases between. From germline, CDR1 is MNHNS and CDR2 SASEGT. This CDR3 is CASSFRDIPYEQYF. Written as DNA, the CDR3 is TGTGCCAGCAGTTTTAGGGACATACCCTACGAGCAGTACTTC.

In nucleotides, the CDR3 is TGTGCCAGCAGTACGGACAGGGATAGTTCACCCCTCCACTTT. Translated, it gives CASSTDRDSSPLHF. The chain has TRBV6-5 and TRBJ1-6; TRBD1 matches at 8 bases. The J segment lost 9 bases and the V segment lost 5 bases, leaving 6 bases of the junction unmatched. CDR1 is MNHEY, CDR2 SVGAGI, per germline. The CDR3 spans 14 residues.

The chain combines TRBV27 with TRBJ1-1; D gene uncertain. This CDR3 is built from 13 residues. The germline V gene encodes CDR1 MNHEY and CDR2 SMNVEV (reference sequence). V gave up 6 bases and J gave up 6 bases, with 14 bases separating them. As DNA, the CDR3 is TGTGCCAGCAGGCTAAGTGGGGAGCCTGAAGCTTTCTTT. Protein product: CASRLSGEPEAFF.

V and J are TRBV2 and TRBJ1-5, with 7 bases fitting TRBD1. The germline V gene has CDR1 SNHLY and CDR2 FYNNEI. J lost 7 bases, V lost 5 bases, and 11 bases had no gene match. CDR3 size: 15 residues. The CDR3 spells CASSWTGPHGQPQHF. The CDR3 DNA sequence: TGTGCCAGCAGTTGGACAGGACCGCACGGGCAGCCCCAGCATTTT.

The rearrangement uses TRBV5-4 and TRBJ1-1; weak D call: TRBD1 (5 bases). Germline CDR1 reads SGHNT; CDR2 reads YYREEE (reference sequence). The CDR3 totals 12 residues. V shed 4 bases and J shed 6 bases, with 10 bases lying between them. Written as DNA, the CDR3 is TGTGCCAGCAGCACGGACAATTCTGAAGCTTTCTTT. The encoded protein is CASSTDNSEAFF.